This T cell receptor beta chain came from a study of cytotoxic CD8 clonotypes in ibrutinib-treated CLL. Findings and limits, study-wide: With treatment, public clonotypes, which were uncommon, either contracted or remained stable.

Trimming pared 3 bases from V and 7 bases from J, leaving 12 bases between. The V gene's germline CDR1 is LNHDA and CDR2 SQIVND (reference sequence). The CDR3 has 14 amino acids. Of note for this clone: What it binds is not known.

Clones were read by immunoSEQ multiplex PCR, and TCRdb kept only the in-frame ones, dropping some. There are 300,000 to 350,000 clones in the sample; about 80% occur only once, and 6.5% to 8.5% lies in the top ten. The sequenced sample was PBMCs, obtained before ibrutinib treatment. This chain connects TRBV19 to TRBJ1-4; D is unresolved. This sequence was found in a human donor with chronic lymphocytic leukemia. The CDR3 reads CASSMVLDAEKLFF. In DNA, the CDR3 is TGTGCCAGTAGTATGGTTCTGGACGCTGAAAAACTGTTTTTT.